Following are 23 T cell receptor beta chains from one sample sequenced in a study of Graves' ophthalmopathy and Graves' hyperthyroidism. Amplification from RNA transcripts yielded the TCR beta CDR3 regions. Second-round multiplex PCR followed a first-round RT-PCR using HTBI primers. Using its own MiXCR run on the multiplex PCR reads, TCRdb lists one record per CDR3 protein. Among 900,000 to 1,200,000 distinct CDR3 sequences listed, roughly 35% were seen once. The sequencing sample was made of peripheral blood or thyroid tissue (not recorded which). These receptor sequences come from an adult man with Graves' hyperthyroidism.

J is TRBJ2-2 and V is TRBV7-2, with 7 bases that match TRBD1. Germline CDR1 SGHTA, CDR2 FQGNSA. The CDR3 totals 16 residues. Trimming took 5 bases from V and 9 from J; bases not matched to a gene: 15. The DNA for the CDR3 is TGTGCCAGCAGCCATGTTACAGGGGTGATTCTACGGGAGCTGTTTTTT. Translation: CASSHVTGVILRELFF.

The chain recombines TRBV29-1 with TRBJ1-1, with D maybe TRBD1 (5 bases). The V end lost 6 bases, the J end lost 1 base, and 12 bases lay between the germline ends. CDR3 length: 13 residues. Germline V gives CDR1 SQVTM, CDR2 ANQGSEA. The CDR3 coding sequence is TGCAGCGTGTTCAGGGCGCGGAACACTGAAGCTTTCTTT. This sequence encodes CSVFRARNTEAFF.

This clonotype was counted between two and nine times. The chain combines TRBV3-1 with TRBJ2-7; possible D gene TRBD2, 5 bases. Looked up from germline, CDR1 is LGHDT and CDR2 is YNNKEL (reference sequence). CDR3 size: 13 residues. The V and J ends lost 0 bases and 6 bases respectively, with 9 bases between them. The CDR3 loop reads CASSQDGLSEQYF. The DNA for the CDR3 is TGTGCCAGCAGCCAAGATGGACTCTCCGAGCAGTACTTC.

Remarks on this clonotype: The junction does not match germline at one end; this may be a read error. The CDR3 DNA reads TGTGCCAGCAGGCCGGACAGGGAGGTGCGTGGCTACACCTTC. It specifies CASRPDREVRGYTF. This chain connects TRBV10-2 to TRBJ1-2; 8 nucleotides agree with TRBD1. Germline V gene data show CDR1 as WSHSY and CDR2 as SAAADI. The CDR3 spans 14 residues.

With regard to this clonotype: Germline and junction disagree at one end, which may indicate a read error. The chain employs TRBV7-2 and TRBJ2-6; 8 bases are shared with TRBD1. This CDR3 is built from 13 residues. Per the germline V gene, CDR1 is SGHTA and CDR2 is FQGNSA. The CDR3, as DNA: TGTGCCAGCAGCCCCCAGGGGGCCTACGTCCTGACTTTC. Protein: CASSPQGAYVLTF.

In its sample, this clonotype was seen many times. V and J are TRBV6-5 and TRBJ2-2; D is possibly TRBD2 (5 bases). Germline V gene lookup returns CDR1 MNHEY and CDR2 SVGAGI. The germline V and J ends were trimmed by 8 bases and 7 bases, with 11 bases remaining between them. The CDR3 is 12 amino acids. The DNA of the CDR3 is TGTGCCAGCTCTACCGGGATCGGGGAGCTGTTTTTT. It codes for CASSTGIGELFF.

V gene TRBV29-1 combines with J gene TRBJ2-7; D is perhaps TRBD2 (6 bases). Germline loops: CDR1 SQVTM, CDR2 ANQGSEA. CDR3 length: 13 residues. V lost 7 bases, J lost 8 bases, and 21 bases lay in between. The CDR3 DNA sequence: TGCAGCGACCACCTCCGGGGACTGCCCCAGCAGTACTTC. This sequence encodes CSDHLRGLPQQYF.

This clonotype was counted ten times or more. The chain has TRBV5-1 and TRBJ2-2, with D unresolved. From germline, CDR1 is SGHRS and CDR2 YFSETQ. Trimming shortened V by 0 bases and J by 5 bases, and 5 bases separated the two germline ends. The CDR3 covers 13 residues. In nucleotides, the CDR3 is TGCGCCAGCAGCTTGGCCCTAACCGGGGAGCTGTTTTTT. Residues: CASSLALTGELFF.

This clonotype was observed a single time. The chain joins TRBV5-1 to TRBJ1-2; 7 nucleotides line up with TRBD1. CDR3 length equals 14 residues. CDR1 and CDR2 (germline): SGHRS, YFSETQ. Trimming removed 0 bases from V and 7 bases from J; junction bases left unmatched: 6. The CDR3 DNA reads as TGCGCCAGCAGCTTGGATGGAGGGGGCTTTGGCTACACCTTC. This sequence encodes CASSLDGGGFGYTF.

The J gene is TRBJ1-4, the V gene TRBV6-5, with unresolved D. Trimming cost V 8 bases and J 3 bases, with 13 bases left between them. CDR3 length: 14 residues. Per the germline V gene, CDR1 is MNHEY and CDR2 is SVGAGI. For the CDR3, the DNA is TGTGCCAGCCGTAGGGCCCGATCTAATGAAAAACTGTTTTTT. Translating it yields CASRRARSNEKLFF.

This chain uses TRBV7-9 with TRBJ2-5, with 7 bases fitting TRBD2. The CDR3 contains 19 residues. With V trimmed by 5 bases and J by 5 bases, 23 bases remained unmatched. Germline V CDR1 and CDR2: SEHNR, FQNEAQ (reference sequence). The CDR3 DNA reads TGTGCCAGCAGCCGGGGGGACTTAGCGGCCTCCAGCCCCCAGGAGACCCAGTACTTC. As protein: CASSRGDLAASSPQETQYF.

This chain connects TRBV2 to TRBJ1-1; no clear D gene. Trimming pared 5 bases from V and 6 bases from J, leaving 16 bases between. This CDR3 comprises 14 residues. The germline CDR1 and CDR2 sequences are SNHLY and FYNNEI. The CDR3 loop is CASSRERQIAEAFF. The DNA of the CDR3 is TGTGCCAGCAGTCGGGAGAGGCAAATCGCTGAAGCTTTCTTT.

The chain couples TRBV7-2 to TRBJ1-1; maybe TRBD1 (5 bases). The germline V and J ends were trimmed by 4 bases and 1 base, with 16 bases remaining between them. CDR1 and CDR2 from the germline V gene are SGHTA and FQGNSA. The CDR3 totals 16 residues. CDR3 nucleotide sequence: TGTGCCAGCAGCTGGGGTGGGGGACCGACGAACACTGAAGCTTTCTTT. This encodes CASSWGGGPTNTEAFF. The variable domain in full, completed from reference TRBV7-2 and TRBJ1-1, reads GAGVSQSPSNKVTEKGKDVELRCDPISGHTALYWYRQSLGQGLEFLIYFQGNSAPDKSGLPSDRFSAERTGGSVSTLTIQRTQQEDSAVYLCASSWGGGPTNTEAFFGQGTRLTVV.

The chain carries TRBV20-1 and TRBJ2-6; D uncertain. The CDR3 contains 14 residues. Trimming stripped 1 base from V and 0 bases from J, with 4 bases between. The germline gives CDR1 DFQATT, CDR2 SNEGSKA (reference sequence). Written as DNA, the CDR3 is TGCAGTGCTAGAGCGATCTCTGGGGCCAACGTCCTGACTTTC. This gives the protein CSARAISGANVLTF.

The rearrangement uses TRBV7-2 and TRBJ2-7, with TRBD2 as a possible D gene (6 bases). Trimming left V 4 bases short and J 1 base short, with 14 bases between. CDR3 length: 15 residues. Germline loops: CDR1 SGHTA, CDR2 FQGNSA. Written as DNA, the CDR3 is TGTGCCAGCAGCTCTAATGCGGGATCTTCCTACGAGCAGTACTTC. It translates to CASSSNAGSSYEQYF.

This chain connects TRBV19 to TRBJ1-4; unclear D gene. Germline assignment: CDR1 LNHDA and CDR2 SQIVND (reference sequence). The CDR3 is made up of 14 amino acids. V lost 4 bases and J lost 3, with 9 bases in between. The CDR3 nucleotides read TGTGCCAGTAGTAACCGGGAGTCTAATGAAAAACTGTTTTTT. It translates to CASSNRESNEKLFF. The full variable domain, completed using reference TRBV19 and TRBJ1-4, is DGGITQSPKYLFRKEGQNVTLSCEQNLNHDAMYWYRQDPGQGLRLIYYSQIVNDFQKGDIAEGYSVSREKKESFPLTVTSAQKNPTAFYLCASSNRESNEKLFFGSGTQLSVL.

The chain couples TRBV29-1 to TRBJ2-5; D is possibly TRBD2 (7 bases). V was cut by 4 bases and J by 9 bases, with 15 bases left in between. Germline V gene sequence: CDR1 SQVTM, CDR2 ANQGSEA. The CDR3 is made up of 12 amino acids. In nucleotides, the CDR3 is TGCAGCGTTGGAGGGGGGGATCAGCCCCAGTACTTC. Its translation is CSVGGGDQPQYF.

The rearrangement joins TRBV19 to TRBJ2-5; D gene unclear. Per germline, CDR1 LNHDA and CDR2 SQIVND (reference sequence). Trimming pared 3 bases from V and 7 bases from J, leaving 6 bases between. The CDR3 is 11 amino acids. CDR3 in DNA: TGTGCCAGTAGTATTGTCCGGACCCAGTACTTC. Protein product: CASSIVRTQYF.

The sample holds many counts of this clonotype. The rearrangement joins TRBV12-3 or TRBV12-4 to TRBJ2-5; 7 bases align to TRBD1. Trimming cost V 5 bases and J 5 bases; bases outside gene matches: 11. This CDR3 is 15 amino acids long. The CDR3 here is CASSPFQGEGETQYF. The DNA of the CDR3 is TGTGCCAGCAGTCCCTTCCAGGGGGAAGGGGAGACCCAGTACTTC.

At least ten counts were recorded for this clonotype. The V call is TRBV11-2, the J call TRBJ1-1, with TRBD1 identical over 8 bases. This CDR3 contains 14 residues. Trimming at V came to 6 bases and at J to 1 base, leaving 4 bases not matched to a gene. Germline V gene lookup returns CDR1 SGHAT and CDR2 FQNNGV. CDR3 in amino acids: CASRLTGGNTEAFF. The CDR3 nucleotides read TGTGCCAGCAGACTTACAGGGGGGAACACTGAAGCTTTCTTT.

The rearrangement joins TRBV20-1 to TRBJ1-1; 10 bases align to TRBD1. V shed 3 bases and J 11 bases; nucleotides not matched to a gene: 3. This CDR3 is built from 11 residues. CDR1 is DFQATT, CDR2 SNEGSKA, per germline (reference sequence). The CDR3 region has the DNA TGCAGTGCTAGCGCGGACAGGGGGGCTTTCTTT. Translated, it gives CSASADRGAFF.

The chain carries TRBV7-9 and TRBJ2-5; 9 nucleotides align to TRBD1. Germline CDR1 is SEHNR and CDR2 is FQNEAQ (reference sequence). The ends lost 1 base at V and 4 bases at J; junction bases unmatched: 7. This CDR3 has 16 amino acids. CDR3 DNA sequence: TGTGCCAGCAGCTTAGATGAACCGACAGGGGGAGAGACCCAGTACTTC. Amino acid sequence: CASSLDEPTGGETQYF.

The genes are TRBV7-9 and TRBJ2-7; 11 nucleotides agree with TRBD2. The ends lost 8 bases at V and 3 bases at J; junction bases unmatched: 6. The CDR3 has 14 amino acids. Looked up from germline, CDR1 is SEHNR and CDR2 is FQNEAQ (reference sequence). In DNA, the CDR3 is TGTGCCAGCGGACGACTAGCGGGAAACTACGAGCAGTACTTC. It is translated as CASGRLAGNYEQYF.